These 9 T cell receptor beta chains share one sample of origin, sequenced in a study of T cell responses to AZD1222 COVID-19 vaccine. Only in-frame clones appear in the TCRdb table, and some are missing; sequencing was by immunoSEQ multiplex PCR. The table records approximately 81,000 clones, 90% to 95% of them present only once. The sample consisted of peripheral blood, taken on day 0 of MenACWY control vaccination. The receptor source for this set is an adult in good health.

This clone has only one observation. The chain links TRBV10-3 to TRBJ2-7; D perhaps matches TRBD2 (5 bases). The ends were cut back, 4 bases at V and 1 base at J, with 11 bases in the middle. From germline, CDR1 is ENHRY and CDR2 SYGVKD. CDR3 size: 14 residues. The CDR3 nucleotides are TGTGCCATCAGTGGCCGGGGAGCGTCCTACGAGCAGTACTTC. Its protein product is CAISGRGASYEQYF.

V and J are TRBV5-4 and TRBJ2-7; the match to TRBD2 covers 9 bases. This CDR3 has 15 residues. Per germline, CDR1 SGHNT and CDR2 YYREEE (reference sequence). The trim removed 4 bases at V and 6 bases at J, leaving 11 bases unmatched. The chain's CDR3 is CASSPGTSPRGEQYF. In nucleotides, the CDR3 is TGTGCCAGCAGCCCGGGGACTAGCCCCCGGGGCGAGCAGTACTTC.

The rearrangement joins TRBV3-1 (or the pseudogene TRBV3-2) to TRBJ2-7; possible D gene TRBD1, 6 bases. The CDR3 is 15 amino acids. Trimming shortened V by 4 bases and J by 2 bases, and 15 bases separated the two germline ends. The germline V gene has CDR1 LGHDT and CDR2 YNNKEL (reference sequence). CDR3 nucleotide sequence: TGTGCCAGCAGCCCCGATCCAGGGGCGACCTACGAGCAGTACTTC. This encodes CASSPDPGATYEQYF.

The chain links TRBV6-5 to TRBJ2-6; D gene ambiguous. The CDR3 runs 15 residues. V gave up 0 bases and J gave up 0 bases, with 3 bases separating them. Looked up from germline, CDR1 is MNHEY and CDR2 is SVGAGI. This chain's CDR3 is CASSYSFSGANVLTF. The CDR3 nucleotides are TGTGCCAGCAGTTACTCTTTCTCTGGGGCCAACGTCCTGACTTTC.

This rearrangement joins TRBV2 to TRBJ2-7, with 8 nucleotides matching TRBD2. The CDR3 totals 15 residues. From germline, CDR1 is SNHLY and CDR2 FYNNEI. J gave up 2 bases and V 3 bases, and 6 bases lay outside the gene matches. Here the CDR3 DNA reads TGTGCCAGCAGTGAGCTAGCGGGCCGGACCTACGAGCAGTACTTC. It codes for CASSELAGRTYEQYF. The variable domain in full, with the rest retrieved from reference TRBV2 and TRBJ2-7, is EPEVTQTPSHQVTQMGQEVILRCVPISNHLYFYWYRQILGQKVEFLVSFYNNEISEKSEIFDDQFSVERPDGSNFTLKIRSTKLEDSAMYFCASSELAGRTYEQYFGPGTRLTVT.

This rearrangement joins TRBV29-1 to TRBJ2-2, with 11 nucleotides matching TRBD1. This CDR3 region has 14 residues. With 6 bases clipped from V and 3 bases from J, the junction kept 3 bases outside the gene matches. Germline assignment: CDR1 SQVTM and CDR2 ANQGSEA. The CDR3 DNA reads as TGCAGCGTCCGGGACAGGGGGGACACCGGGGAGCTGTTTTTT. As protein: CSVRDRGDTGELFF.

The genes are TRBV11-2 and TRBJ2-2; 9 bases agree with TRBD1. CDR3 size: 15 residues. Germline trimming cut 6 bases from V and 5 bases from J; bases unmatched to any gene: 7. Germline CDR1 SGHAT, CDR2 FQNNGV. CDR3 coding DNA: TGTGCCAGCAGAGAACCGGGACAGGGTACCGGGGAGCTGTTTTTT. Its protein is CASREPGQGTGELFF.

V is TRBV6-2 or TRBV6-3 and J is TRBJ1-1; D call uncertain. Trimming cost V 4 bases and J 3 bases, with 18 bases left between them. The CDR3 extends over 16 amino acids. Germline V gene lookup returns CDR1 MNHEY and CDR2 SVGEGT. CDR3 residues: CASSSPGRGWDTEAFF. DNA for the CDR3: TGTGCCAGCAGTTCCCCCGGGCGCGGGTGGGACACTGAAGCTTTCTTT.

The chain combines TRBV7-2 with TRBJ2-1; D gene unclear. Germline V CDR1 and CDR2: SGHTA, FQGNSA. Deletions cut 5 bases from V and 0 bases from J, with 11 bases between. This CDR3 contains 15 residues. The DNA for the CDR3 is TGTGCCAGCAGCATCCAGGCGAGCTCCTACAATGAGCAGTTCTTC. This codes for CASSIQASSYNEQFF.